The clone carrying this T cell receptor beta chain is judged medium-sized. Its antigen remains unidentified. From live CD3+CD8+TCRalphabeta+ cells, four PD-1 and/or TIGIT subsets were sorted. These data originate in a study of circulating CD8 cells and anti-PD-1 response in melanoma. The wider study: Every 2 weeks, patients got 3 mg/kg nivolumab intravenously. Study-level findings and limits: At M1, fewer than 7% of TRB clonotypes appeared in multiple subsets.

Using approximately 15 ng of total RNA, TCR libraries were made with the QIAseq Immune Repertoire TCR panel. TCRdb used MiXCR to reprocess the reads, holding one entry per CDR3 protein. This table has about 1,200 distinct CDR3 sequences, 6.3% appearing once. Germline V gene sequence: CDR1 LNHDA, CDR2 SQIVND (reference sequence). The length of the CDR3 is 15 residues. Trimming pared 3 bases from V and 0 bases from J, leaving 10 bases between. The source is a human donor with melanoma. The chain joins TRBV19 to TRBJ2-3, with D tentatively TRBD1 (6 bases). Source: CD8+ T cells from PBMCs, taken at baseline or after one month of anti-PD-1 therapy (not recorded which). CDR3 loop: CASSIGTGSTDTQYF. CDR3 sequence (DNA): TGTGCCAGTAGTATCGGTACAGGGAGCACAGATACGCAGTATTTT.